Included here is one T cell receptor (beta chain) sequence, with context. The sample comes from a study of blood T cells in healthy people across ages. A second PCR, run for roughly 7 to 12 cycles, used a sample-barcoded 5' primer plus a J-beta primer mix. TCRdb independently ran MiXCR on the 5' RACE reads; one entry per CDR3 protein. The sample yields about 1.8 million distinct CDR3 sequences, around half seen once. This clonotype was sampled from a woman aged 40 to 50 in good health. Sequences were obtained from blood.

The DNA for the CDR3 is TGTGCCAGCAGTTACCCCGGACAGGGGGCCTACAATGAGCAGTTCTTC. Its protein product is CASSYPGQGAYNEQFF. V usage is TRBV6-2 or TRBV6-3 and J usage is TRBJ2-1; 10 nucleotides align to TRBD1. Germline loops: CDR1 MNHEY, CDR2 SVGEGT. V shed 2 bases and J 2 bases; nucleotides not matched to a gene: 3. This CDR3 contains 16 residues.